One and the same sample provided the 7 T cell receptor beta chains below, sequenced in a study of T cells in Graves' hyperthyroidism and ophthalmopathy. RNA transcripts provided the source from which TCR beta CDR3 regions were amplified. The study used the HTBI primer set for a first-round RT-PCR of the TCR CDR3. TCRdb reprocessed the multiplex PCR reads via MiXCR and lists one record per CDR3 protein. The table has approximately 700,000 distinct CDR3 sequences, approximately 16% seen once. Sequencing was carried out using blood. All receptors derive from a young man with Graves' hyperthyroidism.

This clonotype has at least ten counts. This chain connects TRBV3-1 to TRBJ1-2; possibly TRBD1 for D (5 bases). This CDR3 has 14 residues. Trimming took 1 base from V and 4 from J, leaving 10 bases between them. CDR1 is LGHDT and CDR2 is YNNKEL in the germline V gene (reference sequence). CDR3 sequence: CASSQGGRGYGYTF. The CDR3 DNA sequence: TGTGCCAGCAGCCAAGGGGGAAGGGGCTATGGCTACACCTTC.

J is TRBJ2-5 and V is TRBV29-1, with TRBD2 matching over 8 bases. Trimming removed 4 bases from V and 0 bases from J; junction bases left unmatched: 4. CDR1 and CDR2 (germline): SQVTM, ANQGSEA. This CDR3 has 14 residues. CDR3 bases: TGCAGCGTTGGCGGGGGGATTAACCAAGAGACCCAGTACTTC. Protein: CSVGGGINQETQYF.

This clonotype has more than one count but fewer than ten. The V call is TRBV12-3 or TRBV12-4, the J call TRBJ1-2; 9 nucleotides match TRBD1. The CDR3 is 13 amino acids. V shed 6 bases and J 4 bases; nucleotides not matched to a gene: 3. The CDR3 DNA is TGTGCCAGCAGACAGGGGGCGTCCTATGGCTACACCTTC. It codes for CASRQGASYGYTF.

The sample holds many counts of this clonotype. The CDR3 loop is CASSVGTGELFF. The CDR3 DNA reads TGTGCCAGCAGTGTGGGCACCGGGGAGCTGTTTTTT. The chain employs TRBV9 and TRBJ2-2; D remains unclear. The germline V gene has CDR1 SGDLS and CDR2 YYNGEE. The CDR3 totals 12 residues. V gave up 5 bases and J gave up 4 bases, with 6 bases separating them.

This clonotype was observed a few times. Here the CDR3 reads CASSFDTAQETQYF. CDR3 coding DNA: TGTGCCAGCAGCTTTGACACTGCCCAAGAGACCCAGTACTTC. The V and J genes are TRBV7-6 and TRBJ2-5; D remains unclear. The CDR3 is made up of 14 amino acids. V was clipped by 3 bases and J by 1 base, with 9 bases between them. The germline V gene has CDR1 SGHVS and CDR2 FNYEAQ.

This clonotype has a single count. The CDR3 region has the DNA TGTGCCAGCAGTCCGAGACACCCCTACGAGCAGTACTTC. It codes for CASSPRHPYEQYF. The chain couples TRBV27 to TRBJ2-7, with no clear D. The CDR3 spans 13 residues. Germline V lookup: CDR1 MNHEY, CDR2 SMNVEV (reference sequence). The V end was cut by 5 bases, the J end by 2 bases, with 10 bases between.

This clonotype was observed many times. V gene TRBV27 combines with J gene TRBJ2-3; no clear D gene. Germline assignment: CDR1 MNHEY and CDR2 SMNVEV (reference sequence). The CDR3 has 15 amino acids. V was clipped by 6 bases and J by 0 bases, with 13 bases between them. The CDR3 DNA sequence: TGTGCCAGCAGGGGATTGGCGGATAGCACAGATACGCAGTATTTT. This codes for CASRGLADSTDTQYF.